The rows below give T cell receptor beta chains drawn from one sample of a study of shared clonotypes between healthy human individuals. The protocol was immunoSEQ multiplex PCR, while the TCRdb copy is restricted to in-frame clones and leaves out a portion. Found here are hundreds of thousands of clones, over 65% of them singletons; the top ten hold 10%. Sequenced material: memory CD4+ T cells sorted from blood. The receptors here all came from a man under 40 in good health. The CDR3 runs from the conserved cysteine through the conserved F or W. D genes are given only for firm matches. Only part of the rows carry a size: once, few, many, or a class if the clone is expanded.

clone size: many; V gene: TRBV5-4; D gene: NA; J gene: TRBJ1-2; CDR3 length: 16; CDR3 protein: CASSLAARGASYGYTF; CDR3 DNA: TGTGCCAGCAGCTTGGCCGCCCGGGGGGCCAGCTATGGCTACACCTTC
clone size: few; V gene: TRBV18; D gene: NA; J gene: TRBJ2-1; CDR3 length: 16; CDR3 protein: CASSPLLADLGGEQFF; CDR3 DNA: TGTGCCAGCTCACCGCTTCTAGCGGACCTAGGGGGTGAGCAGTTCTTC
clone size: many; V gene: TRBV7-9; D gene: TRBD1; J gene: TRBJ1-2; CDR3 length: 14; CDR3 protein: CASSSTGTGGGYTF; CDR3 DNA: TGTGCCAGCAGCTCGACCGGGACAGGGGGAGGCTACACCTTC
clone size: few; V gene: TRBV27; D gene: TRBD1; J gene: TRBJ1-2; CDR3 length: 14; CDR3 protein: CAGLPGQGNYGYTF; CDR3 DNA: TGTGCCGGATTACCGGGACAGGGGAACTATGGCTACACCTTC
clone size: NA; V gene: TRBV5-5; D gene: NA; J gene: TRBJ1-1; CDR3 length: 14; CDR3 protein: CASSLLQVNTEAFF; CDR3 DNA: TGTGCCAGCAGCTTATTACAAGTTAACACTGAAGCTTTCTTT
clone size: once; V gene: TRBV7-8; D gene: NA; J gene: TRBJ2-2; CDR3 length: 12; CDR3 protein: CASSLVGGELFF; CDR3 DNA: TGTGCCAGCAGCTTAGTAGGGGGGGAGCTGTTTTTT
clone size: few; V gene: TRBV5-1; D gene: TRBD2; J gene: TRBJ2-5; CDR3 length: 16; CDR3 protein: CASSLAMTSDQETQYF; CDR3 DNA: TGCGCCAGCAGCTTGGCGATGACTAGCGACCAAGAGACCCAGTACTTC
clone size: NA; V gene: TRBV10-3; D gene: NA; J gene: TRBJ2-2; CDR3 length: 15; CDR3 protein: CAISDGTTNTGELFF; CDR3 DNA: TGTGCCATCAGTGACGGGACAACGAACACCGGGGAGCTGTTTTTT
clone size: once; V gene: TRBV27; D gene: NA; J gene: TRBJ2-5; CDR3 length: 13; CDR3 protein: CASSRQEQETQYF; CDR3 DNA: TGTGCCAGCAGCCGACAGGAGCAAGAGACCCAGTACTTC
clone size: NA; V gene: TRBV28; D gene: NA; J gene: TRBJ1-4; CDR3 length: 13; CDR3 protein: CGTSKSTNEKLFF; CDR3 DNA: TGTGGGACCAGTAAATCAACTAATGAAAAACTGTTTTTT
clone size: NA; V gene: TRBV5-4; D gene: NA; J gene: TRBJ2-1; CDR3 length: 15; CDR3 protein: CASSSATKKNYEQFF; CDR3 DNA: TGTGCCAGCAGCTCGGCGACGAAAAAGAACTATGAGCAGTTCTTC
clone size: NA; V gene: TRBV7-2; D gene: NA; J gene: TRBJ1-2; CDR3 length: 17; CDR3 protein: CASSLLGGGASPYGYTF; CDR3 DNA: TGTGCCAGCAGCTTGCTAGGTGGGGGGGCGTCCCCCTATGGCTACACCTTC
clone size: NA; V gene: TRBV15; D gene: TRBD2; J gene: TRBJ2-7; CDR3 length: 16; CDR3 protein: CATSSAAGDASYEQYF; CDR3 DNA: TGTGCCACCAGCAGTGCAGCGGGAGATGCGTCCTACGAGCAGTACTTC
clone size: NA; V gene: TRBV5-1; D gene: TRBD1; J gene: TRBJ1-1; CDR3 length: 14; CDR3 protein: CASSFGTGNTEAFF; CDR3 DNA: TGCGCCAGCAGCTTTGGGACAGGTAACACTGAAGCTTTCTTT
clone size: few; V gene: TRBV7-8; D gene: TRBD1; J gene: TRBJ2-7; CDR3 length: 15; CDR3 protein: CASSSRTGGIYEQYF; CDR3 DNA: TGTGCCAGCAGCTCGAGGACAGGGGGCATTTACGAGCAGTACTTC
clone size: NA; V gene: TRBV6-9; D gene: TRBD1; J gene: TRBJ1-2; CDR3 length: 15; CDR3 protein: CASSYPGTGPRGYTF; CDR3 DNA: TGTGCCAGCAGCTACCCCGGGACAGGCCCCAGGGGCTACACCTTC
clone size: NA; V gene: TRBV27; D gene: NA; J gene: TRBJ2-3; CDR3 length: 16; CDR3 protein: CASSLVRGLDPDTQYF; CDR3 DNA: TGTGCCAGCAGTTTAGTAAGGGGTCTGGATCCAGATACGCAGTATTTT
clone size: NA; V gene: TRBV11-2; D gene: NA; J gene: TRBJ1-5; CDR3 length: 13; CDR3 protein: CASSLGLNQPQHF; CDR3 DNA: TGTGCCAGCAGCTTAGGTCTCAATCAGCCCCAGCATTTT
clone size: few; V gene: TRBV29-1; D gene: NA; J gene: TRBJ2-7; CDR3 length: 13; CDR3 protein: CSVGRGDGDEQYF; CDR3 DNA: TGCAGCGTTGGGAGGGGGGACGGCGACGAGCAGTACTTC
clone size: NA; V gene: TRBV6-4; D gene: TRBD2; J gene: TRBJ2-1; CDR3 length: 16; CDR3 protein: CASSKGAGAYYNEQFF; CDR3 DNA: TGTGCCAGCAGTAAGGGAGCGGGAGCGTACTACAATGAGCAGTTCTTC
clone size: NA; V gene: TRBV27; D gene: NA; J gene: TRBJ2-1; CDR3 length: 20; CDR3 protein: CASSSDTATWRLPPYNEQFF; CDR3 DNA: TGTGCCAGCAGTTCCGACACGGCTACGTGGCGTTTACCTCCCTACAATGAGCAGTTCTTC
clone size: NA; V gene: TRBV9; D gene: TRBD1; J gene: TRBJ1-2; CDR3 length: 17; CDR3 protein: CASSPSLNQGAGYGYTF; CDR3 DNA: TGTGCCAGCAGCCCCAGCTTAAATCAGGGGGCAGGGTATGGCTACACCTTC
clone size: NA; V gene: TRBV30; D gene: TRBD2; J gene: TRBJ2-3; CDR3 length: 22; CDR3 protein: CAWSARPGLASNRPVRLDTQYF; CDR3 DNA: TGTGCCTGGAGTGCACGCCCGGGACTAGCCTCGAATAGGCCCGTTAGGTTAGATACGCAGTATTTT
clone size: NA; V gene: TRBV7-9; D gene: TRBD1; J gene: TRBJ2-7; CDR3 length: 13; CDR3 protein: CASRSGTGAEQYF; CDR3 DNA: TGTGCCAGCAGATCTGGGACAGGGGCCGAGCAGTACTTC
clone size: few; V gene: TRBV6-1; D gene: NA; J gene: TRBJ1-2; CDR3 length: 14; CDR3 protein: CASSNWQDFYGYTF; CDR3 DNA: TGTGCCAGCAGTAATTGGCAGGACTTCTATGGCTACACCTTC
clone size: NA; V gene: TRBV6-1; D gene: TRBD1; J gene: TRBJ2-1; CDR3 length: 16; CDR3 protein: CASSGQGAGWYNEQFF; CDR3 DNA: TGTGCCAGCAGTGGACAGGGGGCCGGGTGGTACAATGAGCAGTTCTTC
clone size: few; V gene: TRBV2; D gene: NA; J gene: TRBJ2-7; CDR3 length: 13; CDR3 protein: CASNRATSYEQYF; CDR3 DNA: TGTGCCAGCAATCGGGCTACCTCCTACGAGCAGTACTTC
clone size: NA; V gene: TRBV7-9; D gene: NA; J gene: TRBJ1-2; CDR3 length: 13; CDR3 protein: CASSSAPNYGYTF; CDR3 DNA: TGTGCCAGCAGCTCAGCGCCTAACTATGGCTACACCTTC
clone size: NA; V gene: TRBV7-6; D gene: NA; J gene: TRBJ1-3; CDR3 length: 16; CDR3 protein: CASSLAVGSSGNTIYF; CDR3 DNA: TGTGCCAGCAGCTTAGCTGTGGGGTCCTCTGGAAACACCATATATTTT
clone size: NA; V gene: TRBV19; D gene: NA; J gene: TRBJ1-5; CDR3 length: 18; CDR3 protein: CASSIRLTKTGLGQPQHF; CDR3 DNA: TGTGCCAGTAGTATTCGCCTTACTAAAACGGGTCTGGGCCAGCCCCAGCATTTT
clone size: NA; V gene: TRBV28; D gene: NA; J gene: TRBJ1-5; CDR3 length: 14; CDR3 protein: CASIVGSGNQPQHF; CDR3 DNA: TGTGCCAGCATCGTAGGGTCTGGCAATCAGCCCCAGCATTTT
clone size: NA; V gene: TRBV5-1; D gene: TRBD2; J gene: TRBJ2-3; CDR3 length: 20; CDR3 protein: CASSLAGSGRGRVGTDTQYF; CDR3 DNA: TGCGCCAGCAGCTTGGCCGGTAGCGGGAGAGGCCGGGTAGGCACAGATACGCAGTATTTT
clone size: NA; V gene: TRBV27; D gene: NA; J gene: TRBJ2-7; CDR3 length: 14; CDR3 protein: CASSLRQGPTAQYF; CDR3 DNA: TGTGCCAGCAGTTTAAGGCAGGGACCGACCGCGCAGTACTTC
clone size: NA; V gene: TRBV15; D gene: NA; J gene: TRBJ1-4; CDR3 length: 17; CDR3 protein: CATSRDVRVVTNEKLFF; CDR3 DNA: TGTGCCACCAGCAGAGATGTCAGGGTAGTAACTAATGAAAAACTGTTTTTT
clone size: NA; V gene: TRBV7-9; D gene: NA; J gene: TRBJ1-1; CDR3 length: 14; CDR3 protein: CASRNRERNTEAFF; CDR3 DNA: TGTGCCAGCAGAAACAGGGAGCGAAACACTGAAGCTTTCTTT